This T cell receptor beta chain emerged from a study of CD8+CD57+ T cells in acquired aplastic anemia. The wider study: The study obtained an average of about 3.2 ug of DNA from sorted CD4+ and CD8+ cells.

Study findings and constraints: Between patients and controls, approximately 29 CD8+ CDR3 sequences were found in common. Patients and healthy controls showed no significant CD8+ Simpson's diversity difference.

Template material for TCR beta VDJ and CDR3 profiling consisted of genomic DNA. MiXCR was run by TCRdb on the reads, yielding one entry per CDR3 protein. The table has about 54,000 distinct CDR3 sequences, around 50% seen once; the top ten hold around 17%. Sequencing involved patients with CD8+CD57+ cell expansion previously shown by flow cytometry. Each patient had severe acquired aplastic anemia. Turning to this clonotype: The antigen remains undetermined.

The junction had 3 bases not matched to a gene; V was cut back by 5 bases and J by 2 bases. The CDR3 runs 14 residues. Germline-derived CDR1 and CDR2 are ENHRY and SYGVKD. Input material: sorted CD4+, CD8+, or CD8+CD57+ T cells (not recorded which) from PBMCs. This TCR came from a human donor with aplastic anemia. This rearrangement joins TRBV10-3 to TRBJ2-7; 10 bases are a match to TRBD2. CDR3 DNA sequence: TGTGCCATCAGTACTAGCGGGGAACCCTACGAGCAGTACTTC. Protein product: CAISTSGEPYEQYF.